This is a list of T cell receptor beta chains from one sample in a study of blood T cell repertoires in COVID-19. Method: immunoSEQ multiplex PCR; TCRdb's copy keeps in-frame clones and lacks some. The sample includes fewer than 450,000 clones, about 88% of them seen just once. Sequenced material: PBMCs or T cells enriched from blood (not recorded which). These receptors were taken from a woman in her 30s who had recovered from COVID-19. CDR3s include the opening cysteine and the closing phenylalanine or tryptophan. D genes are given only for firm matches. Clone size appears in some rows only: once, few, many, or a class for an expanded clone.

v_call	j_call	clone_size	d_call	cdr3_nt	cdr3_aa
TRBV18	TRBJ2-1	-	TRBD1	TGTGCCAGCTCTCCCGGGACAGGGAGGAATGAGCAGTTCTTC	CASSPGTGRNEQFF
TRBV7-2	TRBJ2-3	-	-	TGTGCCAGCAGCTTATTGGGCCACGCGACAGATACGCAGTATTTT	CASSLLGHATDTQYF
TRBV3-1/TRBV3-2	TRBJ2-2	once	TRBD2	TGTGCCAGCAGCCGGAAGCCGATGGCGGGGTCTGGGGGGGTCGGCACCGGGGAGCTGTTTTTT	CASSRKPMAGSGGVGTGELFF
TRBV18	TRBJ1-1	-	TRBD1	TGTGCCAGCTCACTTTCCGGGACAGGGCAAACTGAAGCTTTCTTT	CASSLSGTGQTEAFF
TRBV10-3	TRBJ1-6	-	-	TGTGCCATCAGTGAGGGGAGCTCCTATAATTCACCCCTCCACTTT	CAISEGSSYNSPLHF
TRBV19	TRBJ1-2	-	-	TGTGCCAGTAGTATAGGAAGCGGCTATGGCTACACCTTC	CASSIGSGYGYTF
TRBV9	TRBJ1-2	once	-	TGTGCCAGCAGCGACTCGGGTCAGAACTATGGCTACACCTTC	CASSDSGQNYGYTF
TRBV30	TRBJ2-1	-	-	TGTGCCTGGAGTGGTCCCCTCGGAGGGCTGAATGAGCAGTTCTTC	CAWSGPLGGLNEQFF
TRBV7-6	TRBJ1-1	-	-	TGTGCCAGTCCCCGTCCACCGCGCGGCCAGGGGACTGAAGCTTTCTTT	CASPRPPRGQGTEAFF
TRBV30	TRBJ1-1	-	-	TGTGCCTGGGTGCTCACAGGCCCAACTGAAGCTTTCTTT	CAWVLTGPTEAFF
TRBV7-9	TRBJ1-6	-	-	TGTGCCAGCCGACTAAGGTCCTATAATTCACCCCTCCACTTT	CASRLRSYNSPLHF
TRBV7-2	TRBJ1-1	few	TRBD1	TGTGCCAGCAGCTTAGGGCGGATCCGGGACAGCAGAATGAACACTGAAGCTTTCTTT	CASSLGRIRDSRMNTEAFF
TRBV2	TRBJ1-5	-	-	TGTGCCAGCAGTAGGGGGAGCAATCAGCCCCAGCATTTT	CASSRGSNQPQHF
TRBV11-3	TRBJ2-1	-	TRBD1	TGTGCCAGCAGCCCGACAGGGGATAGAGATGAGCAGTTCTTC	CASSPTGDRDEQFF
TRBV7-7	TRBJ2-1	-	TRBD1	TGTGCCAGCAGCCCCATCGGACAGGGGGGTTGGGATGAGCAGTTCTTC	CASSPIGQGGWDEQFF
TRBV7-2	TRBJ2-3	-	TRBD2	TGTGCCTTAGCGGGGGTGAGCACAGATACGCAGTATTTT	CALAGVSTDTQYF
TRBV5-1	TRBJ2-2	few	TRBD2	TGCGCCAGCAGCCTAGCGGGGGGACCAACGAACACCGGGGAGCTGTTTTTT	CASSLAGGPTNTGELFF
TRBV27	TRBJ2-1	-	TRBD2	TGTGCCAGCAGTTTATCTGTAGCGGGGGAGCAGTTCTTC	CASSLSVAGEQFF
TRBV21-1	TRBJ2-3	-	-	TGTGCCAGCAGCCCGCGGTTCAGCGCCGGCACAGATACGCAGTATTTT	CASSPRFSAGTDTQYF
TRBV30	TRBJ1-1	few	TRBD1	TGTGCCTGGACTAAGAACAGGGGATGGACTGAAGCTTTCTTT	CAWTKNRGWTEAFF
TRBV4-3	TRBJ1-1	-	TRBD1	TGCGCCAGCAGCCGAGGACAGGCCATGAACACTGAAGCTTTCTTT	CASSRGQAMNTEAFF
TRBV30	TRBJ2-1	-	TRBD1	TGTGCCCGGGGACAGGGGACCTACAATGAGCAGTTCTTC	CARGQGTYNEQFF
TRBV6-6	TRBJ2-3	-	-	TGTGCCAGCAGGCTAGACAGGCTTAGCACAGATACGCAGTATTTT	CASRLDRLSTDTQYF
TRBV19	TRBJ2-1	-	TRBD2	TGTGCCAGTAAGGAACTAGCGGGGTCCCATGAGCAGTTCTTC	CASKELAGSHEQFF
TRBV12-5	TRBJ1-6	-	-	TGTGCTAGTGGTTTGGACGGGGGGCGTGGACCCCTCCACTTT	CASGLDGGRGPLHF
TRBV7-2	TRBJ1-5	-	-	TGTGCCAGCAGCTCCGGTAGTCGGGATAATCAGCCCCAGCATTTT	CASSSGSRDNQPQHF
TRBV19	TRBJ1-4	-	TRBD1	TGTGCCAGTAGCCCCCGCGGGACAGAAAATGAAAAACTGTTTTTT	CASSPRGTENEKLFF
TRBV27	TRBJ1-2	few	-	TGTGCCAGCAGCCCAGGGTTTAGCTATGGCTACACCTTC	CASSPGFSYGYTF